This T cell receptor beta chain was recovered during a study of T cells in Graves' hyperthyroidism and ophthalmopathy. Many counts were recorded for this clonotype. Its antigen is as yet unknown. Losses at the gene ends were 2 bases for V and 1 base for J; bases not matched to a gene: 8. This CDR3 spans 16 amino acids. CDR1 is ENHRY, CDR2 SYGVKD, per germline. Study-level results: The model anticipated ophthalmopathy a median about six months pre-onset.

Graves' hyperthyroidism is called stable when ophthalmopathy does not progress within 18 months. Newly diagnosed hyperthyroidism, duration under 2 months, in patients aged 18 to 65. Patients showing uncontrolled infection, other autoimmune disease, pregnancy or lactation were ineligible. TCR beta CDR3 regions were amplified from RNA transcripts. TCR CDR3 regions were first amplified by RT-PCR with HTBI primers. TCRdb called the multiplex PCR reads again in MiXCR, with one record for every CDR3 protein. This table holds fewer than 550,000 distinct CDR3 sequences, approximately 15% found once. Sequenced sample: blood. The receptor comes from a woman aged 18-30 years with Graves' hyperthyroidism. The chain employs TRBV10-3 and TRBJ2-7; TRBD2 agrees at 7 bases. Here the CDR3 reads CAISEPRRERSYEQYF. CDR3 sequence (DNA): TGTGCCATCAGTGAGCCCCGGCGGGAGCGTTCCTACGAGCAGTACTTC.